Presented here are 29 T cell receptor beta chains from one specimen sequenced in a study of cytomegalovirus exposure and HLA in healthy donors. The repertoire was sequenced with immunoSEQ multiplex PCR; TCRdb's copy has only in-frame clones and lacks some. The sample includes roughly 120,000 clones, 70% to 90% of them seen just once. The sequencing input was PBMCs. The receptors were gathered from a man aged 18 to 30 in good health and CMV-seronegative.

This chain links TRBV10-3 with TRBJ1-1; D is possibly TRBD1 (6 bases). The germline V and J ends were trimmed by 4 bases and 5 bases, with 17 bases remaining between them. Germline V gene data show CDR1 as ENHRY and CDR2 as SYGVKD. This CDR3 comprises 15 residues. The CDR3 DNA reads TGTGCCATCAGTGGGGACCAAAACAGGGCGACTGAAGCTTTCTTT. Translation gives CAISGDQNRATEAFF.

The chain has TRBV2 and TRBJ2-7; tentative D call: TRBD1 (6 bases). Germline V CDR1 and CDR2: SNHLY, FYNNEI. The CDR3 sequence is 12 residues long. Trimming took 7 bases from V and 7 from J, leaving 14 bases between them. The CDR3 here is CASTRDIREQYF. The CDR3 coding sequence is TGTGCCAGCACGAGGGACATTAGGGAGCAGTACTTC.

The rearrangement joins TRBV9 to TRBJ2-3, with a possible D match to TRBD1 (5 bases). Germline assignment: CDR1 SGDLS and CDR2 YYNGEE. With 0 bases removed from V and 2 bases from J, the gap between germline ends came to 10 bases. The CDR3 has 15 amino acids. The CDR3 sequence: CASSVGGALTDTQYF. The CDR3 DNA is TGTGCCAGCAGCGTAGGTGGGGCCCTCACAGATACGCAGTATTTT.

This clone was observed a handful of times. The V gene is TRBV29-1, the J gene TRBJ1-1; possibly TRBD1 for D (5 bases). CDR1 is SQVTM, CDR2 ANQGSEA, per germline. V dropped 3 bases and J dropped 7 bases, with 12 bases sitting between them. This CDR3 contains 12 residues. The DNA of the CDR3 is TGCAGCGTTGATTTAACGGGGGTTGAAGCTTTCTTT. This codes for CSVDLTGVEAFF.

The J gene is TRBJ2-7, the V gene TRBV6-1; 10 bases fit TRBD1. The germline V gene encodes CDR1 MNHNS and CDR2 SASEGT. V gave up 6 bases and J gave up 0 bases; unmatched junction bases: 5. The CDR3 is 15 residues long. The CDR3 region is CASSSRQGASYEQYF. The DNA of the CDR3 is TGTGCCAGCAGCTCTCGACAGGGGGCCTCCTACGAGCAGTACTTC.

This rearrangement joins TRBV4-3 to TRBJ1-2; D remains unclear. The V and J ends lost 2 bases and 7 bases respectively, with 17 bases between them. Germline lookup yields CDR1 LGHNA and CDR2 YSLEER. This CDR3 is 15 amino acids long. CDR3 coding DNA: TGCGCCAGCAGCCAATTGGGGAGGGAAGAATCTGGCTACACCTTC. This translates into CASSQLGREESGYTF.

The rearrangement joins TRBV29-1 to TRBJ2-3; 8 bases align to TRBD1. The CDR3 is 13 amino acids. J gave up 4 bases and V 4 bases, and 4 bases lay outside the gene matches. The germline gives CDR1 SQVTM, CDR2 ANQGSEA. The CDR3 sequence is CSVGVTGADTQYF. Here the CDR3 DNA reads TGCAGCGTTGGGGTGACAGGGGCAGATACGCAGTATTTT.

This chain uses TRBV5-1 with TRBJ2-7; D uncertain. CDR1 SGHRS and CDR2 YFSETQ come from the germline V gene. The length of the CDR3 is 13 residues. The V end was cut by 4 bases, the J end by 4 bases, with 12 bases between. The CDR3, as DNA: TGCGCCAGCAGCCCACCTACGCCGTACGAGCAGTACTTC. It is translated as CASSPPTPYEQYF.

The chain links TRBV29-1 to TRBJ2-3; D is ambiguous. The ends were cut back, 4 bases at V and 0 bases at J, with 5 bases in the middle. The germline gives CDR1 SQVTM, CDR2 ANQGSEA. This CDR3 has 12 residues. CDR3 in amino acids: CSVVTSTDTQYF. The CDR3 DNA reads TGCAGCGTTGTTACTAGCACAGATACGCAGTATTTT.

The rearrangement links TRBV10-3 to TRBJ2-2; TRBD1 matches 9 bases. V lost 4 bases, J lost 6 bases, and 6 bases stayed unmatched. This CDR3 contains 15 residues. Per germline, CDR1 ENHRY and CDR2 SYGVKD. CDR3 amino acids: CAISGTGDNPGELFF. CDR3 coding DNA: TGTGCCATCAGTGGGACAGGGGATAATCCCGGGGAGCTGTTTTTT.

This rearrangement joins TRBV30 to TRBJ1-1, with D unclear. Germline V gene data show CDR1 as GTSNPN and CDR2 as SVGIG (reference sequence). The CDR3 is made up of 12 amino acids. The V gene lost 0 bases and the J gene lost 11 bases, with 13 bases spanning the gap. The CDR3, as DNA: TGTGCCTGGAGTGTAACACAGTCGGTTGCTTTCTTT. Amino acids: CAWSVTQSVAFF.

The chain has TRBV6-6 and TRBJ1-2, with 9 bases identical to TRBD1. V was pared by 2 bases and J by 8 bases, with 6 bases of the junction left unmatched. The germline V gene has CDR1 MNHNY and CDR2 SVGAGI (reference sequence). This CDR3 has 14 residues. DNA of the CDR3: TGTGCCAGCAGTTACCTAGGACAGGGGTCAGGCTACACCTTC. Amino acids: CASSYLGQGSGYTF.

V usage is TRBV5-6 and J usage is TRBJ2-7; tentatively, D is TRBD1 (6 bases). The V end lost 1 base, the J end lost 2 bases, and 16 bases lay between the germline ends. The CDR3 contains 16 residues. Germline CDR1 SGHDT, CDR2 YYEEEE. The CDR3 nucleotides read TGTGCCAGCAGCTTGAGATTCCAGGGGACCCCCTACGAGCAGTACTTC. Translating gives CASSLRFQGTPYEQYF.

This CDR3 reads CASSYVGQGSNYGYTF. The CDR3, as DNA: TGTGCCAGCAGTTACGTTGGACAGGGTTCAAACTATGGCTACACCTTC. The chain couples TRBV6-5 to TRBJ1-2; the match to TRBD1 covers 8 bases. The germline V gene encodes CDR1 MNHEY and CDR2 SVGAGI. The CDR3 totals 16 residues. The V segment lost 2 bases and the J segment 2 bases; nucleotides outside the gene matches: 7.

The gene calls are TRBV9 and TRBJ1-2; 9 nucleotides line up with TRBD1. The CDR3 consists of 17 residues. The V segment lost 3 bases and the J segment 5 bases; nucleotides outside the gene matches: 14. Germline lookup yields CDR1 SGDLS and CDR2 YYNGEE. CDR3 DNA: TGTGCCAGCAGCGGCCGACAGGGGGTAAATTATCAGTATGGCTACACCTTC. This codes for CASSGRQGVNYQYGYTF.

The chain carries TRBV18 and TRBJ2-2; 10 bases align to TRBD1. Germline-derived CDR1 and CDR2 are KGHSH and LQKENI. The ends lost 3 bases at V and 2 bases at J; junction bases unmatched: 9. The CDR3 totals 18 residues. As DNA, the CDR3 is TGTGCCAGCTCACCCCCCCGGGACAGGGGACCTAACACCGGGGAGCTGTTTTTT. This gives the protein CASSPPRDRGPNTGELFF.

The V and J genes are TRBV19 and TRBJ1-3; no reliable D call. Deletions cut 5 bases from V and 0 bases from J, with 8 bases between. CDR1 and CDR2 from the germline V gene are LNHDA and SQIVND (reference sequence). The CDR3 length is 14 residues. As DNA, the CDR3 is TGTGCCAGTAGTTCCCACTCCTCTGGAAACACCATATATTTT. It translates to CASSSHSSGNTIYF.

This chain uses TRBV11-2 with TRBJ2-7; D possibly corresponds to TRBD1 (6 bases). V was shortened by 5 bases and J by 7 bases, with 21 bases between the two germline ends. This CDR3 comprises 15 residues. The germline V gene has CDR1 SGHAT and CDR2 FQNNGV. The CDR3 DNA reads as TGTGCCAGCAGCCCTGGTTGGGGGCCTTCGGGGGAGCAGTACTTC. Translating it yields CASSPGWGPSGEQYF.

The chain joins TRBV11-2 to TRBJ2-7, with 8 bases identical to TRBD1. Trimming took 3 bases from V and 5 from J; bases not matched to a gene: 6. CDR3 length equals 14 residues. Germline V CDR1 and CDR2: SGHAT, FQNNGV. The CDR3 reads CASSFPGQGDEQYF. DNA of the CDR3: TGTGCCAGCAGCTTCCCCGGACAGGGAGACGAGCAGTACTTC.

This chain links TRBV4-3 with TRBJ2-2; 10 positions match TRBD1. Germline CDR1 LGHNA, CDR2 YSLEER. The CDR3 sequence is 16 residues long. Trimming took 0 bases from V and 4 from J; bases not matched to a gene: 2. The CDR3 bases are TGCGCCAGCAGCCAAGATGGGACAGGGGTCACCGGGGAGCTGTTTTTT. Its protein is CASSQDGTGVTGELFF.

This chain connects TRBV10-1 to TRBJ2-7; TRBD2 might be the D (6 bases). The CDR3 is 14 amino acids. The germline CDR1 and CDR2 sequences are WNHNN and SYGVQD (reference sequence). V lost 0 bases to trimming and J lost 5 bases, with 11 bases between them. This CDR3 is CASSESRSGDEQYF. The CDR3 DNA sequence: TGCGCCAGCAGTGAGTCAAGGTCGGGAGACGAGCAGTACTTC.

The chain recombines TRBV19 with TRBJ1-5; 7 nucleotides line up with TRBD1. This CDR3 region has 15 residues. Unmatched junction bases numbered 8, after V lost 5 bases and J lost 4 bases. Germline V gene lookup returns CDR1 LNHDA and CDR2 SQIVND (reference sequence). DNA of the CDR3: TGTGCCAGTAGTCGACAGGGTAATTTAAATCAGCCCCAGCATTTT. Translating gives CASSRQGNLNQPQHF.

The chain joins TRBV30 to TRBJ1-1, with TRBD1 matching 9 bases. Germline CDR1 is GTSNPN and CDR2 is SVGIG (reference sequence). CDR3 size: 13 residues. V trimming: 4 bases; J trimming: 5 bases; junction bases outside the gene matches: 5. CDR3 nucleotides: TGTGCCTGGATGACGACAGGGGGAACTGAAGCTTTCTTT. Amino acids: CAWMTTGGTEAFF.

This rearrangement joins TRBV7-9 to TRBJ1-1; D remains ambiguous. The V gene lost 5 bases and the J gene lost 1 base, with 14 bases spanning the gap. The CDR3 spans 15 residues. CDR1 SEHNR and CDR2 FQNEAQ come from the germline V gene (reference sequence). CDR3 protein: CASSLRDGGNTEAFF. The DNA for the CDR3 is TGTGCCAGCAGCCTTAGAGATGGCGGGAACACTGAAGCTTTCTTT. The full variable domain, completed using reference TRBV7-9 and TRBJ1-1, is DTGVSQNPRHKITKRGQNVTFRCDPISEHNRLYWYRQTLGQGPEFLTYFQNEAQLEKSRLLSDRFSAERPKGSFSTLEIQRTEQGDSAMYLCASSLRDGGNTEAFFGQGTRLTVV.

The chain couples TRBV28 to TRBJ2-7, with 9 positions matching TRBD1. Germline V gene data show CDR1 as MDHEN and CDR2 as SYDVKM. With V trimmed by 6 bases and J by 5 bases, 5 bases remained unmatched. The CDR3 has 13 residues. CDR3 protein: CASRTGGQDEQYF. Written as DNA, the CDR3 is TGTGCCAGCAGGACAGGGGGGCAGGACGAGCAGTACTTC.

CDR3 in amino acids: CASSLNRDYGYTF. The CDR3 nucleotides are TGTGCCAGCAGTTTGAACAGAGACTATGGCTACACCTTC. V and J are TRBV25-1 and TRBJ1-2; D not certain. CDR1 and CDR2 from the germline V gene are MGHDK and SYGVNS. V was clipped by 5 bases and J by 3 bases, with 10 bases between them. The CDR3 is made up of 13 amino acids.

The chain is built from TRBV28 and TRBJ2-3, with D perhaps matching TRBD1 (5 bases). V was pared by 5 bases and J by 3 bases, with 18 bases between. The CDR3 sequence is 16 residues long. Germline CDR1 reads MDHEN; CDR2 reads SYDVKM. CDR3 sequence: CASSPQGDSGTDTQYF. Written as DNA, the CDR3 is TGTGCCAGCAGTCCTCAGGGCGATTCTGGGACAGATACGCAGTATTTT.

CDR3 loop: CASSLGSTGYDIQYF. As DNA, the CDR3 is TGTGCCAGCAGTTTAGGTTCGACAGGGTATGACATTCAGTACTTC. The V and J genes are TRBV28 and TRBJ2-4, with TRBD1 identical over 7 bases. Germline CDR1 reads MDHEN; CDR2 reads SYDVKM. After removal of 2 bases from V and 8 bases from J, the junction contained 9 bases not matched to a gene. This CDR3 region has 15 residues.

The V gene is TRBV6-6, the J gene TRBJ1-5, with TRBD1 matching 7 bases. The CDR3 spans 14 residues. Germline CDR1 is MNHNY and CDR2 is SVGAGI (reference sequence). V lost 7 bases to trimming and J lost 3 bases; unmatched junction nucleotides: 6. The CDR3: CASTIDRANQPQHF. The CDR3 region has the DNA TGTGCCAGCACCATCGACAGGGCCAATCAGCCCCAGCATTTT.